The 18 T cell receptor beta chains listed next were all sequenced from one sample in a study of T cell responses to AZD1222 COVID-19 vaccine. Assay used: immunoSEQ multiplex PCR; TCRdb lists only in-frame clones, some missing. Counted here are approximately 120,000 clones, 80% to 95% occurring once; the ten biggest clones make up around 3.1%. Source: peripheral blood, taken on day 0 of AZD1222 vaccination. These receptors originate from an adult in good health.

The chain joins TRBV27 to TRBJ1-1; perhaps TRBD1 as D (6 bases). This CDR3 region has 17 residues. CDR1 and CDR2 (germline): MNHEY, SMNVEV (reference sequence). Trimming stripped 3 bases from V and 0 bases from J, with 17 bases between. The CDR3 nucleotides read TGTGCCAGCAGTTTTGCGGGACACGCGATAATGAACACTGAAGCTTTCTTT. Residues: CASSFAGHAIMNTEAFF.

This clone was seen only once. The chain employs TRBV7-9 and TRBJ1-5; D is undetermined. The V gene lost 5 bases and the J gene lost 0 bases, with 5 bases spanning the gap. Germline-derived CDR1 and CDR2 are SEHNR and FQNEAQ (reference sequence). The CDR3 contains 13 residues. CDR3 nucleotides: TGTGCCAGCAGCCTTAATAGCAATCAGCCCCAGCATTTT. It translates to CASSLNSNQPQHF.

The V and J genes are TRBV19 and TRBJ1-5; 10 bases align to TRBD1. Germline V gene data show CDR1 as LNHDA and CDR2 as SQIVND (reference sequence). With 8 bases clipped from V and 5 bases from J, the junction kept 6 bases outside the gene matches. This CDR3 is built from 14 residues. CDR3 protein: CASRGTGDYQPQHF. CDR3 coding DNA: TGTGCCAGTCGGGGGACAGGGGATTATCAGCCCCAGCATTTT.

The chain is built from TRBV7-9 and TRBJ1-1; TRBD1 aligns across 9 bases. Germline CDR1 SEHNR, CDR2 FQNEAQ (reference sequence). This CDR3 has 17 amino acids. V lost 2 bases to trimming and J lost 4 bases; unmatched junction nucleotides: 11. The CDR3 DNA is TGTGCCAGCAGCTTACAAACCGGGACAGGGTCTCGCACTGAAGCTTTCTTT. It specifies CASSLQTGTGSRTEAFF.

The CDR3 reads CASSQDGSGENTGELFF. The CDR3 DNA sequence: TGTGCCAGCAGCCAAGATGGGAGCGGCGAGAACACCGGGGAGCTGTTTTTT. This chain connects TRBV4-2 to TRBJ2-2; TRBD2 might be the D (5 bases). Germline V gene lookup returns CDR1 LGHNA and CDR2 YNFKEQ. CDR3 length equals 17 residues. Deletions cut 0 bases from V and 1 base from J, with 12 bases between.

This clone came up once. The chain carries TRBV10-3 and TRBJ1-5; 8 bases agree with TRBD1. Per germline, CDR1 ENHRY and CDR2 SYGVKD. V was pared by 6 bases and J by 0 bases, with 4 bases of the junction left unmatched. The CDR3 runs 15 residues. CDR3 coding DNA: TGTGCCATCAGGGGGACAGGTGATAGCAATCAGCCCCAGCATTTT. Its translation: CAIRGTGDSNQPQHF.

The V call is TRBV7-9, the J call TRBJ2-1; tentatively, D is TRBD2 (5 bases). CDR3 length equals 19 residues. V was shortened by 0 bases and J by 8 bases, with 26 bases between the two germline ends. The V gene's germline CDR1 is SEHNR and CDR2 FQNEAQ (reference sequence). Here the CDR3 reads CASSLATSWIKGREDEQFF. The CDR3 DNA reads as TGTGCCAGCAGCTTAGCGACTTCGTGGATAAAGGGCCGGGAAGATGAGCAGTTCTTC.

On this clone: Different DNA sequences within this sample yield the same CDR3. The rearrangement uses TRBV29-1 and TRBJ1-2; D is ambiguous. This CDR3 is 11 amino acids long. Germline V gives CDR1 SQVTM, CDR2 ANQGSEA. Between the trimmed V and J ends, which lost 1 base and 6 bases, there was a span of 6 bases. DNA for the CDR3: TGCAGCGTTGAAGGGCGGGATGGCTACACCTTC. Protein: CSVEGRDGYTF.

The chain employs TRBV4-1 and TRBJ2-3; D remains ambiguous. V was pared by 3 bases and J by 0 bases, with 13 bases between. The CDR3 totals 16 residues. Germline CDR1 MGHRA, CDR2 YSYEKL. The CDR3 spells CASSHAGRPSTDTQYF. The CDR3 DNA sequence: TGCGCCAGCAGCCATGCAGGTCGCCCTAGCACAGATACGCAGTATTTT.

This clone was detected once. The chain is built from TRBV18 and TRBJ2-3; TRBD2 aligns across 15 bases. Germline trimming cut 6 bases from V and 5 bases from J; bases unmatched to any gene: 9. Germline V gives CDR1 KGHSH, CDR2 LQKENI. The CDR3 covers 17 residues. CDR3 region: CASSPGLAGGEGDTQYF. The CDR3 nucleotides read TGTGCCAGCTCCCCGGGACTAGCGGGAGGAGAAGGAGATACGCAGTATTTT.

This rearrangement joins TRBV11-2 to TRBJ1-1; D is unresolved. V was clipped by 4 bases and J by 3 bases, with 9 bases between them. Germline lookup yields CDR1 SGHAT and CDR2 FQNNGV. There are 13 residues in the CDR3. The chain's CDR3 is CASSYIGDTEAFF. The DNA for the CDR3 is TGTGCCAGCAGCTATATTGGGGACACTGAAGCTTTCTTT.

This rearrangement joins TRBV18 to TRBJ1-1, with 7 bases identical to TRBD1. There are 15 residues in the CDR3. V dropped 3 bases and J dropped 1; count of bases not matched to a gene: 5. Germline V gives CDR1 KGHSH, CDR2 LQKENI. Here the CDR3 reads CASSPRQGTNTEAFF. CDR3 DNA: TGTGCCAGCTCACCGAGACAGGGAACGAACACTGAAGCTTTCTTT.

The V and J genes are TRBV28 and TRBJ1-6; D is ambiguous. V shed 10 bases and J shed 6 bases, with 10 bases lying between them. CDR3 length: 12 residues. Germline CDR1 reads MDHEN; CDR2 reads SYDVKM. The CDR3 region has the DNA TGTGCCATCCACGAAATTAATTCACCCCTCCACTTT. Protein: CAIHEINSPLHF.

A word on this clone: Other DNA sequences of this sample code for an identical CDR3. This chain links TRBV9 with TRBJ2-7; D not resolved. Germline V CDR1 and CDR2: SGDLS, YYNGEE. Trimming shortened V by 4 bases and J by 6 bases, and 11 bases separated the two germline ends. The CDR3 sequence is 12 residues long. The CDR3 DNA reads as TGTGCCAGCAGCCCCGGTCGAGGCGAGCAGTACTTC. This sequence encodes CASSPGRGEQYF.

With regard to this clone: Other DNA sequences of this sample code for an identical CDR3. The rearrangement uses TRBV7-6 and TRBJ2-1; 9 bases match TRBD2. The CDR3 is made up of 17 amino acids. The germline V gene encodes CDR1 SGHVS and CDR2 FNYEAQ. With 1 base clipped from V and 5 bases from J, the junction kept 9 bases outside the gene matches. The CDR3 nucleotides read TGTGCCAGCAGCTTAGGTGGCGGGAGGGCACGGGACAATGAGCAGTTCTTC. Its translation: CASSLGGGRARDNEQFF.

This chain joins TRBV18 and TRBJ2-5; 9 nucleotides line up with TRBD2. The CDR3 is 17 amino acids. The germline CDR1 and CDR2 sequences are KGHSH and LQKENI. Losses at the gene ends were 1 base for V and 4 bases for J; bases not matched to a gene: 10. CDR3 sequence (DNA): TGTGCCAGCTCACCACTTCCTAGCGGGGCGAGGGGAGAGACCCAGTACTTC. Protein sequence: CASSPLPSGARGETQYF.

CDR3 nucleotide sequence: TGTGCCTGGAGCGGGACAGGGGGCGTCACTGAAGCTTTCTTT. Its translation is CAWSGTGGVTEAFF. V and J are TRBV30 and TRBJ1-1; 12 bases are a match to TRBD1. CDR1 and CDR2 (germline): GTSNPN, SVGIG (reference sequence). This CDR3 has 14 amino acids. V shed 3 bases and J 4 bases; nucleotides not matched to a gene: 3.

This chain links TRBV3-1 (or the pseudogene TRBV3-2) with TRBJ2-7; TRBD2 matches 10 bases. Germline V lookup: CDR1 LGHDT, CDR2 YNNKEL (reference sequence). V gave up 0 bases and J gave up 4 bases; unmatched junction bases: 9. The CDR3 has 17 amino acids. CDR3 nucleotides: TGTGCCAGCAGCCAAGATCGAAGCGGGAGGGCCCGGTACGAGCAGTACTTC. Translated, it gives CASSQDRSGRARYEQYF.